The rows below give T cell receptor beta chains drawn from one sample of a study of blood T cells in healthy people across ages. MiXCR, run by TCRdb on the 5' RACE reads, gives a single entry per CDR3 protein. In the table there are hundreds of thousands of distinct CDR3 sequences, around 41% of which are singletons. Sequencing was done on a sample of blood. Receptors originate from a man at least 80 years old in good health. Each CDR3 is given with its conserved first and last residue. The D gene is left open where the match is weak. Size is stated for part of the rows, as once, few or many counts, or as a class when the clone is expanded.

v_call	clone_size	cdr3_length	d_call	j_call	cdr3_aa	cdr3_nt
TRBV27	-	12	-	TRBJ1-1	CASSSGVTEAFF	TGTGCCAGCAGTTCAGGGGTCACTGAAGCTTTCTTT
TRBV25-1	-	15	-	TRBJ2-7	CASSGYGDRAYEQYF	TGTGCCAGCAGTGGGTATGGGGACCGAGCCTACGAGCAGTACTTC
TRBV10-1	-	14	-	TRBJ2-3	CASSLFQRTDTQYF	TGCGCCAGCAGTTTGTTCCAGCGGACAGATACGCAGTATTTT
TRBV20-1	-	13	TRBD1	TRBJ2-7	CSASRDRVHEQYF	TGCAGTGCTAGCCGGGACAGGGTCCACGAGCAGTACTTC
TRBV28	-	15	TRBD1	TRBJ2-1	CASSSPGTGGGEQFF	TGTGCCAGCAGTTCGCCCGGGACAGGGGGCGGTGAGCAGTTCTTC
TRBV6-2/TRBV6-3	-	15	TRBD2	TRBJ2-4	CASSPGQREENIQYF	TGTGCCAGCAGCCCGGGGCAACGGGAGGAAAACATTCAGTACTTC
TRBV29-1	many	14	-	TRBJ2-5	CSAKPDGTQETQYF	TGCAGCGCGAAGCCGGACGGTACCCAAGAGACCCAGTACTTC
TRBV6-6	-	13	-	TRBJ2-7	CAIQAEYEYEQYF	TGTGCCATCCAAGCGGAATATGAATACGAGCAGTACTTC
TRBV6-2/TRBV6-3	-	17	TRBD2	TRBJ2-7	CASSHSTYSGRAGEQYF	TGTGCCAGCAGTCACTCGACTTATAGCGGGAGGGCCGGCGAGCAGTACTTC
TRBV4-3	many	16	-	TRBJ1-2	CASSREVGPGTSGYTF	TGCGCCAGCAGCCGAGAAGTCGGGCCGGGGACTTCTGGCTACACCTTC
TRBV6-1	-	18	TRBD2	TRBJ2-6	CASSLSGLAGSGANVLTF	TGTGCCAGCAGTCTCTCCGGACTAGCGGGAAGTGGGGCCAACGTCCTGACTTTC
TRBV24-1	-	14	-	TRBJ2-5	CATSDLGGRETQYF	TGTGCCACCAGTGATTTGGGGGGAAGAGAGACCCAGTACTTC
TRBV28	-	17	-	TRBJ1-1	CASSLSTGDLANTEAFF	TGTGCCAGCAGTTTAAGTACAGGCGATCTGGCGAACACTGAAGCTTTCTTT
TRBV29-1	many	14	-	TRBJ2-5	CSVELAPSQETQYF	TGCAGCGTTGAACTAGCTCCGTCCCAAGAGACCCAGTACTTC
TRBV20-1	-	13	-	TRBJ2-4	CSASYLAKNIQYF	TGCAGTGCTAGTTACCTAGCCAAAAACATTCAGTACTTC
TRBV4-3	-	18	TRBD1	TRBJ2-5	CASSQGAGGSSNGETQYF	TGCGCCAGCAGCCAAGGGGCAGGGGGTTCGTCTAACGGAGAGACCCAGTACTTC
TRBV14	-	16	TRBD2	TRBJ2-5	CASSQVGGRHQETQYF	TGTGCCAGCAGCCAAGTTGGCGGGAGGCACCAAGAGACCCAGTACTTC